Presented here are 7 T cell receptor beta chains from one specimen sequenced in a study of post-analysis software for immune sequencing data. Study-wide points: Among roughly 5 TRBV segments more frequent in patients than controls were TRBV5-6, TRBV5-1 and TRBV20-1.

No antigen is known for these receptors. Unique molecular identifiers had been added to the TCR beta cDNA libraries. TCRdb fed the PCR reads into MiXCR, producing one record per CDR3 protein. Of over 300,000 distinct CDR3 sequences listed, about a third were seen once; the top ten hold about an eighth. The sequencing sample was made of blood. The receptors stem from a girl between 5 and 17 years old with multiple sclerosis.

The genes are TRBV7-9 and TRBJ2-5; 7 nucleotides line up with TRBD1. V shed 2 bases, J shed 1 base, and the junction held 7 bases outside the gene matches. Germline CDR1 is SEHNR and CDR2 is FQNEAQ (reference sequence). This CDR3 has 16 residues. CDR3 region: CASSLPKTGPQETQYF. CDR3 bases: TGTGCCAGCAGCTTACCCAAGACAGGGCCCCAAGAGACCCAGTACTTC.

The J gene is TRBJ1-1, the V gene TRBV3-1, with D perhaps TRBD1 (6 bases). The V gene lost 4 bases and the J gene lost 1 base, with 13 bases spanning the gap. This CDR3 is built from 15 residues. CDR1 is LGHDT and CDR2 is YNNKEL in the germline V gene (reference sequence). The CDR3 bases are TGTGCCAGCAGCCGGCAGGGACAAAAGAACACTGAAGCTTTCTTT. Translation: CASSRQGQKNTEAFF.

V is TRBV7-9 and J is TRBJ1-3; D not certain. There are 15 residues in the CDR3. The germline gives CDR1 SEHNR, CDR2 FQNEAQ (reference sequence). Trimming removed 5 bases from V and 11 bases from J, with 22 bases in between. The CDR3 region has the DNA TGTGCCAGCAGCCCGACACCGCTCGACGGAACGGCCATATATTTT. This sequence encodes CASSPTPLDGTAIYF.

The J gene is TRBJ1-1, the V gene TRBV6-5; D not certain. The V end was cut by 0 bases, the J end by 3 bases, with 11 bases between. CDR3 size: 15 residues. In germline, CDR1 is MNHEY, CDR2 SVGAGI. CDR3 sequence: CASSYSYLGDTEAFF. CDR3 nucleotides: TGTGCCAGCAGTTACTCCTACTTAGGCGACACTGAAGCTTTCTTT.

The gene calls are TRBV29-1 and TRBJ2-3; 10 nucleotides align to TRBD2. V gave up 7 bases and J gave up 0 bases; unmatched junction bases: 10. The CDR3 runs 16 residues. Looked up from germline, CDR1 is SQVTM and CDR2 is ANQGSEA. For the CDR3, the DNA is TGCAGCGCCAGGAAACTAGCGGGGTCTAGCACAGATACGCAGTATTTT. It is translated as CSARKLAGSSTDTQYF.

This chain links TRBV6-6 with TRBJ2-3, with 11 bases fitting TRBD2. Germline CDR1 and CDR2: MNHNY and SVGAGI (reference sequence). This CDR3 comprises 17 residues. With V trimmed by 4 bases and J by 2 bases, 8 bases remained unmatched. The CDR3 sequence is CASSWGASGGSTDTQYF. The DNA for the CDR3 is TGTGCCAGCAGTTGGGGGGCTAGCGGGGGGTCCACAGATACGCAGTATTTT.

The chain carries TRBV20-1 and TRBJ1-4; D may be TRBD1 (5 bases). V was shortened by 3 bases and J by 8 bases, with 13 bases between the two germline ends. The CDR3 is 13 amino acids. Germline assignment: CDR1 DFQATT and CDR2 SNEGSKA (reference sequence). The chain's CDR3 is CSASSQGEEKLFF. The CDR3 DNA follows: TGCAGTGCTAGCTCCCAGGGTGAGGAAAAACTGTTTTTT.